The subject of this entry is one T cell receptor beta chain. Its antigen remains unknown. This CDR3 contains 15 residues. The trim removed 3 bases at V and 0 bases at J, leaving 5 bases unmatched. The germline CDR1 and CDR2 sequences are GTSNPN and SVGIG (reference sequence). The method was immunoSEQ multiplex PCR; TCRdb's version includes in-frame clones alone and lacks a portion of them. The data show about 600,000 clones, with more than 95% seen just once and roughly 0.055% held by the top ten. This entry belongs to a study of shared clonotypes between healthy human individuals. Findings and caveats of the study: Across a handful of donors, naive CD4 shared roughly 5%, naive CD8 around 3.8%, memory CD4 roughly 2.1%, memory CD8 under 0.5%. Clonotype sharing among donors likely depends on sequencing depth.

The gene calls are TRBV30 and TRBJ2-1; 7 positions agree with TRBD1. The sequencing sample was made of naive CD4+ T cells sorted from blood. Regarding subset: CD45RA+ positively selected. This receptor was taken from a woman aged 30 to 39 in good health. The CDR3: CAWRQTGDSYNEQFF. For the CDR3, the DNA is TGTGCCTGGAGGCAAACAGGGGACTCCTACAATGAGCAGTTCTTC. Full variable domain (outside the CDR3, taken from reference TRBV30 and TRBJ2-1): SQTIHQWPATLVQPVGSPLSLECTVEGTSNPNLYWYRQAAGRGLQLLFYSVGIGQISSEVPQNLSASRPQDRQFILSSKKLLLSDSGFYLCAWRQTGDSYNEQFFGPGTRLTVL.